The clone carrying this TCR beta chain was detected once. The antigen remains undetermined. In the PCR, 60 Vbeta and 13 Jbeta primers were used. TCRdb's table, derived via immunoSEQ multiplex PCR, lists solely in-frame clones and lacks some. The sample shows approximately 190,000 clones, roughly 76% of them seen only once. These data originate in a study of cytomegalovirus exposure and HLA in healthy donors. Study-level results: Being productive about 90% or about 30% of the time was typical of most TCR beta V segments in an earlier analysis. Some TCR beta chains (roughly 160 of them) were listed as cytomegalovirus-associated. For presence/absence analyses, sequencing depth was assumed to be roughly uniform across donors.

Germline V gives CDR1 LNHDA, CDR2 SQIVND (reference sequence). The CDR3 length is 15 residues. Trimming took 6 bases from V and 0 from J; bases not matched to a gene: 7. The material sequenced was PBMCs. This TCR derives from a man aged 40-55 years in good health and CMV-seropositive. The J gene is TRBJ2-7, the V gene TRBV19; 8 bases map to TRBD2. In DNA, the CDR3 is TGTGCCAGTAGCCGTAGCGGGACGAGCTCCTACGAGCAGTACTTC. Translated: CASSRSGTSSYEQYF. Looking up the rest from reference TRBV19 and TRBJ2-7 gives the full variable domain: DGGITQSPKYLFRKEGQNVTLSCEQNLNHDAMYWYRQDPGQGLRLIYYSQIVNDFQKGDIAEGYSVSREKKESFPLTVTSAQKNPTAFYLCASSRSGTSSYEQYFGPGTRLTVT.